The rows below give T cell receptor beta chains drawn from one sample of a study of blood T cell repertoires in COVID-19. Libraries were prepared by immunoSEQ multiplex PCR; TCRdb keeps only in-frame clonotypes and omits some of them. In the table there are 200,000 to 250,000 clones, about 86% of which are singletons. Sequenced: peripheral blood. The receptors originated from a man in his 60s who had recovered from COVID-19. CDR3s include the opening cysteine and the closing phenylalanine or tryptophan. Each record gives: D gene, J gene, clone size, V gene, CDR3 protein, CDR3 DNA. D genes are given only for firm matches. Size is omitted from some rows. Given values are once, few, many or a class for expanded clones.

>.|TRBJ2-2|.|TRBV29-1
CSTRQANTGELFF
TGCAGCACCCGACAGGCGAACACCGGGGAGCTGTTTTTT
>TRBD1|TRBJ1-2|.|TRBV7-2
CASSLANIRLAGGSGTENGYTF
TGTGCCAGCAGCTTAGCGAACATACGACTAGCGGGGGGTTCCGGGACAGAGAATGGCTACACCTTC
>TRBD2|TRBJ2-3|.|TRBV5-4
CASSLVLAGPTDTQYF
TGTGCCAGCAGCTTGGTACTAGCGGGGCCCACAGATACGCAGTATTTT
>TRBD1|TRBJ1-1|.|TRBV6-5
CASSYVGTRGHTEAFF
TGTGCCAGCAGTTACGTCGGAACCAGGGGGCACACTGAAGCTTTCTTT
>.|TRBJ2-3|once|TRBV5-1
CASSLAGITTDTQYF
TGCGCCAGCAGCTTGGCCGGGATAACCACAGATACGCAGTATTTT
>TRBD2|TRBJ2-2|.|TRBV7-2
CASSPGTSGRGGELFF
TGTGCCAGCAGCCCCGGGACTAGCGGCCGGGGCGGGGAGCTGTTTTTT
>.|TRBJ2-2|.|TRBV4-3
CASSQAGKNTGELFF
TGCGCCAGCAGCCAAGCAGGGAAGAACACCGGGGAGCTGTTTTTT
>.|TRBJ1-3|once|TRBV11-3
CASSLEGPGQSSGNTIYF
TGTGCCAGCAGCTTAGAGGGGCCAGGGCAAAGCTCTGGAAACACCATATATTTT
>.|TRBJ1-2|.|TRBV20-1
CSARYQAGYTF
TGCAGTGCTAGATACCAGGCGGGCTACACCTTC
>TRBD1|TRBJ1-3|.|TRBV10-3
CAIEGQGNTIYF
TGTGCCATCGAGGGACAGGGAAACACCATATATTTT
>.|TRBJ2-7|.|TRBV4-2
CASSQGPGGFAEQYF
TGTGCCAGCAGCCAGGGGCCAGGGGGGTTTGCCGAGCAGTACTTC
>.|TRBJ1-6|.|TRBV6-6
CASSPNQQGSSPLHF
TGTGCCAGCAGCCCTAATCAACAGGGTAGTTCACCCCTCCACTTT
>.|TRBJ1-1|.|TRBV5-4
CASSLPIRGRGMNTEAFF
TGTGCCAGCAGCTTGCCTATCAGGGGAAGGGGAATGAACACTGAAGCTTTCTTT
>.|TRBJ2-5|.|TRBV11-2
CASSLALARETQYF
TGTGCCAGCAGCTTAGCACTAGCCCGAGAGACCCAGTACTTC
>TRBD2|TRBJ2-1|.|TRBV5-1
CASLANSGSAYNEQFF
TGCGCCAGCTTAGCTAATAGCGGGAGTGCCTACAATGAGCAGTTCTTC
>TRBD1|TRBJ1-5|.|TRBV19
CASSIRTGGQRSNQPQHF
TGTGCCAGTAGTATCAGGACAGGGGGCCAACGTAGCAATCAGCCCCAGCATTTT
>TRBD1|TRBJ1-1|few|TRBV9
CASSVEQGAGTEAFF
TGTGCCAGCAGCGTAGAGCAGGGGGCCGGTACTGAAGCTTTCTTT
>.|TRBJ1-5|once|TRBV6-1
CASSEISRNQPQHF
TGTGCCAGCAGTGAAATCAGCAGGAATCAGCCCCAGCATTTT
>.|TRBJ2-1|.|TRBV6-4
CASRRDPRNEQFF
TGTGCCAGCAGGCGGGACCCGAGGAATGAGCAGTTCTTC
>TRBD1|TRBJ1-5|.|TRBV3-1/TRBV3-2
CASSAPGGHQPQHF
TGTGCCAGCAGCGCCCCAGGGGGACATCAGCCCCAGCATTTT
>.|TRBJ1-2|.|TRBV5-8
CASRGPSYGYTF
TGTGCCAGCAGGGGGCCTAGCTATGGCTACACCTTC
>.|TRBJ2-7|.|TRBV7-2
CASSVTGFSYEQYF
TGTGCCAGCAGCGTGACAGGATTCTCCTACGAGCAGTACTTC
>TRBD1|TRBJ1-4|.|TRBV2
CASSPPGQGNEKLFF
TGTGCCAGCAGCCCCCCGGGACAGGGGAATGAAAAACTGTTTTTT
>TRBD2|TRBJ2-1|.|TRBV5-1
CASSRASSGYNEQFF
TGCGCCAGCAGTCGGGCGTCTAGCGGGTACAATGAGCAGTTCTTC
>TRBD2|TRBJ2-7|.|TRBV19
CASSSGGAYEQYF
TGTGCCAGTAGTAGCGGGGGGGCCTACGAGCAGTACTTC
>.|TRBJ2-3|.|TRBV5-4
CASSLGADSTDTQYF
TGTGCCAGCAGCTTGGGCGCGGATAGCACAGATACGCAGTATTTT
>TRBD1|TRBJ1-6|.|TRBV28
CAAGGQLNSPLHF
TGTGCCGCCGGGGGACAGCTAAATTCACCCCTCCACTTT
>TRBD2|TRBJ2-3|.|TRBV24-1
CATSGTIIPDTQYF
TGTGCCACCTCCGGGACTATAATACCAGATACGCAGTATTTT
>TRBD2|TRBJ2-5|.|TRBV2
CASSGGGARETQYF
TGTGCCAGCAGTGGCGGGGGGGCCCGAGAGACCCAGTACTTC
>TRBD1|TRBJ2-7|.|TRBV6-1
CASREGQGNKYEQYF
TGTGCCAGCAGAGAAGGACAGGGAAATAAGTACGAGCAGTACTTC
>TRBD2|TRBJ2-7|.|TRBV11-2
CASSLSRGGSYEQYF
TGTGCCAGCAGCTTATCCCGGGGGGGCTCCTACGAGCAGTACTTC
>TRBD2|TRBJ2-1|.|TRBV24-1
CATSDPPGVAGSYNEQFF
TGTGCCACCAGTGATCCGCCGGGGGTAGCGGGGAGCTACAATGAGCAGTTCTTC
>.|TRBJ2-7|.|TRBV6-5
CASSYSRRYEQYF
TGTGCCAGCAGTTACTCGCGCCGCTACGAGCAGTACTTC
>.|TRBJ2-1|.|TRBV11-1
CASSRGSDEQFF
TGTGCCAGCAGCCGGGGTTCCGATGAGCAGTTCTTC
>.|TRBJ1-2|.|TRBV7-2
CASSFGSYGYTF
TGTGCCTCCAGCTTCGGGTCCTATGGCTACACCTTC
>TRBD1|TRBJ1-5|.|TRBV19
CASSQDRDYQPQHF
TGTGCCAGTAGTCAAGACAGGGACTATCAGCCCCAGCATTTT
>TRBD2|TRBJ2-5|.|TRBV20-1
CSASGTRGETQYF
TGCAGTGCTAGTGGGACTAGAGGGGAGACCCAGTACTTC
>TRBD1|TRBJ2-7|.|TRBV27
CASSFLPGQAPREQYF
TGTGCCAGCAGTTTTTTACCCGGACAGGCCCCGAGGGAGCAGTACTTC
>TRBD1|TRBJ1-6|.|TRBV6-6
CASSYGTGSGNSPLHF
TGTGCCAGCAGTTACGGGACAGGATCTGGTAATTCACCCCTCCACTTT
>TRBD1|TRBJ2-3|.|TRBV4-3
CASSQVYGLGTGRGMDTQYF
TGCGCCAGCAGCCAAGTGTATGGGTTAGGGACAGGACGTGGTATGGATACGCAGTATTTT
>TRBD2|TRBJ2-5|.|TRBV7-3
CASSFQRGGQETQYF
TGTGCCAGCAGCTTCCAGCGGGGGGGCCAAGAGACCCAGTACTTC
>TRBD1|TRBJ1-2|.|TRBV5-4
CASSLPTGVVYGYTF
TGTGCCAGCAGCTTACCAACAGGGGTGGTCTATGGCTACACCTTC
>.|TRBJ1-1|.|TRBV6-1
CASSDPGMNTEAFF
TGTGCCAGCAGTGACCCAGGCATGAACACTGAAGCTTTCTTT
>TRBD1|TRBJ2-7|.|TRBV4-3
CASSQDHRGYEQYF
TGCGCCAGCAGCCAAGATCACAGGGGCTACGAGCAGTACTTC
>.|TRBJ2-5|.|TRBV25-1
CASSESERTPEYQETQYF
TGTGCCAGCAGTGAATCCGAACGGACACCAGAGTACCAAGAGACCCAGTACTTC
>.|TRBJ1-4|few|TRBV7-8
CASKRQTNEKLFF
TGTGCCAGCAAAAGACAGACTAATGAAAAACTGTTTTTT
>.|TRBJ2-7|.|TRBV6-1
CASSEAPGDSYEQYF
TGTGCCAGCAGTGAAGCGCCCGGGGATAGCTACGAGCAGTACTTC